Listed here are 11 T cell receptor beta chains from one sample, sequenced in a study of metastatic and nonmetastatic thyroid tumors. TCRdb reanalyzed the PCR reads via MiXCR. The table includes roughly 61,000 clones, just over 4% detected once. All patients were treatment-naive before thyroid surgery. Input material: blood. The receptors here all came from a female donor with papillary thyroid cancer or a benign thyroid nodule (not recorded which). Some clones in this sample may be carry-over from other donors' samples.

This clone was observed a handful of times. The chain links TRBV28 to TRBJ1-1, with D uncertain. CDR1 is MDHEN, CDR2 SYDVKM, per germline. CDR3 length: 16 residues. V gave up 6 bases and J gave up 11 bases, with 28 bases separating them. The CDR3 DNA reads TGTGCCAGCAGGCAATTAGCGGGGAACCAAGGGAAAGGGGCTTTCTTT. This encodes CASRQLAGNQGKGAFF.

This clone has at least ten counts. One end of the junction fails to match germline, which may point to a read error. This rearrangement joins TRBV7-2 to TRBJ2-3; D gene uncertain. The CDR3 covers 13 residues. Germline-derived CDR1 and CDR2 are SGHTA and FQGNSA. CDR3 sequence reads: CASTLPNTDTQYF. DNA for the CDR3: TGTGCCAGCACCTTACCCAACACAGATACGCAGTATTTT. Together with reference TRBV7-2 and TRBJ2-3, the CDR3 gives the full variable domain: GAGVSQSPSNKVTEKGKDVELRCDPISGHTALYWYRQSLGQGLEFLIYFQGNSAPDKSGLPSDRFSAERTGGSVSTLTIQRTQQEDSAVYLCASTLPNTDTQYFGPGTRLTVL.

This clone was counted many times. The chain combines TRBV5-1 with TRBJ2-7, with D unresolved. CDR1 and CDR2 from the germline V gene are SGHRS and YFSETQ. V lost 5 bases and J lost 3, with 12 bases in between. The length of the CDR3 is 13 residues. CDR3 protein: CASSFMEFYEQYF. The CDR3 DNA is TGCGCCAGCAGTTTTATGGAATTCTACGAGCAGTACTTC.

Regarding this clone: One junction end disagrees with the germline gene, perhaps due to a read error. The chain is built from TRBV24-1 and TRBJ2-3; possibly TRBD2 for D (5 bases). The CDR3 covers 14 residues. Germline CDR1 reads KGHDR; CDR2 reads SFDVKD. CDR3: CVTSEPPDLNTQYF. The CDR3 DNA is TGTGTCACCAGTGAGCCCCCGGACTTGAATACGCAGTATTTT.

This clone turned up a few times. The V and J genes are TRBV28 and TRBJ2-7; no clear D gene. CDR3 length: 15 residues. The V end was cut by 4 bases, the J end by 4 bases, with 17 bases between. Germline V gene lookup returns CDR1 MDHEN and CDR2 SYDVKM. The CDR3 sequence is CASSSLAGAIYEQYF. For the CDR3, the DNA is TGTGCCAGCAGTTCGTTAGCTGGAGCTATTTACGAGCAGTACTTC. Together with reference TRBV28 and TRBJ2-7, the CDR3 gives the full variable domain: DVKVTQSSRYLVKRTGEKVFLECVQDMDHENMFWYRQDPGLGLRLIYFSYDVKMKEKGDIPEGYSVSREKKERFSLILESASTNQTSMYLCASSSLAGAIYEQYFGPGTRLTVT.

Many counts were recorded for this clone. V is TRBV7-9 and J is TRBJ1-2, with 7 bases lining up with TRBD1. CDR3 length: 13 amino acids. V shed 1 base, J shed 8 bases, and the junction held 4 bases outside the gene matches. Per the germline V gene, CDR1 is SEHNR and CDR2 is FQNEAQ (reference sequence). The CDR3 DNA sequence: TGTGCCAGCAGCTTAGGGGGGACAGAGGGCTACACCTTC. Its protein product is CASSLGGTEGYTF.

V is TRBV6-2 or TRBV6-3 and J is TRBJ2-7; 9 bases are a match to TRBD2. J was trimmed by 3 bases and V by 6 bases; bases with no gene match: 9. The length of the CDR3 is 15 residues. Germline V gene lookup returns CDR1 MNHEY and CDR2 SVGEGT. The CDR3 protein is CASRFLAGPSYEQYV. DNA for the CDR3: TGTGCCAGCAGATTTCTAGCGGGACCAAGCTACGAGCAGTACGTC.

This chain connects TRBV24-1 to TRBJ1-4, with D perhaps matching TRBD1 (6 bases). This CDR3 contains 13 residues. Germline CDR1 KGHDR, CDR2 SFDVKD. V lost 6 bases to trimming and J lost 5 bases, with 9 bases between them. The CDR3 is CATSSGTNEKLFF. CDR3 DNA: TGTGCCACCAGTAGCGGGACAAATGAAAAACTGTTTTTT.

CDR3 region: CASSGGSEAETQYF. The CDR3 DNA follows: TGTGCCAGCAGCGGAGGGTCGGAGGCAGAGACCCAGTACTTC. The chain couples TRBV6-1 to TRBJ2-5; perhaps TRBD2 as D (6 bases). Trimming cost V 6 bases and J 4 bases, with 15 bases left between them. The CDR3 covers 14 residues. Per germline, CDR1 MNHNS and CDR2 SASEGT.

This clone was detected many times. This chain uses TRBV5-1 with TRBJ2-1; 7 positions match TRBD1. With V trimmed by 0 bases and J by 8 bases, 8 bases remained unmatched. Germline CDR1 SGHRS, CDR2 YFSETQ. The CDR3 covers 15 residues. In DNA form, the CDR3 reads TGCGCCAGCAGCTTGGTCGGACAGGCTACGGATGAGCAGTTCTTC. Encoded protein: CASSLVGQATDEQFF.

This clone was observed at least ten times. The chain couples TRBV28 to TRBJ2-1, with 12 bases identical to TRBD2. The junction had 2 bases not matched to a gene; V was cut back by 1 base and J by 7 bases. This CDR3 contains 15 residues. Per the germline V gene, CDR1 is MDHEN and CDR2 is SYDVKM. DNA for the CDR3: TGTGCCAGCAGTTTATCTACTAGCGGGAGGAATGAGCAGTTCTTC. Translating gives CASSLSTSGRNEQFF.